The 26 T cell receptor beta chains below come from one sample, sequenced in a study of cytomegalovirus exposure and HLA in healthy donors. Primers: 60 Vbeta forward and 13 Jbeta reverse. TCRdb's table, derived via immunoSEQ multiplex PCR, lists solely in-frame clones and lacks some. This sample's table has just under 90,000 clones. Sequenced: PBMCs. All receptors come from a girl under 18 in good health and CMV-seropositive.

V usage is TRBV18 and J usage is TRBJ2-7, with 7 bases aligning to TRBD2. The J segment lost 0 bases and the V segment lost 5 bases, leaving 4 bases of the junction unmatched. This CDR3 has 14 amino acids. Germline V gene lookup returns CDR1 KGHSH and CDR2 LQKENI. The CDR3 DNA sequence: TGTGCCAGCTCAGCCGGGACTACCTCCTACGAGCAGTACTTC. As protein: CASSAGTTSYEQYF.

This chain links TRBV5-1 with TRBJ2-2, with a weak D call TRBD1 (5 bases). The CDR3 runs 15 residues. Trimming took off 0 bases at V and 4 bases at J, with 10 bases between the two ends. Germline V CDR1 and CDR2: SGHRS, YFSETQ. CDR3 DNA sequence: TGCGCCAGCAGCTTGGATGGGGCGCCCACCGGGGAGCTGTTTTTT. It translates to CASSLDGAPTGELFF.

The V call is TRBV15, the J call TRBJ1-1; D is unresolved. Trimming cost V 1 base and J 0 bases, with 6 bases left between them. The CDR3 consists of 14 residues. Germline V gene sequence: CDR1 LNHNV, CDR2 YYDKDF (reference sequence). CDR3 in amino acids: CATSRAQMNTEAFF. CDR3 DNA sequence: TGTGCCACCAGCAGAGCACAAATGAACACTGAAGCTTTCTTT.

The chain joins TRBV7-9 to TRBJ1-1; D unclear. The germline CDR1 and CDR2 sequences are SEHNR and FQNEAQ (reference sequence). This CDR3 region has 15 residues. V lost 5 bases and J lost 1, with 14 bases in between. The CDR3 sequence: CASSRSTRGNTEAFF. CDR3 nucleotide sequence: TGTGCCAGCAGCCGCTCAACACGGGGGAACACTGAAGCTTTCTTT.

V usage is TRBV7-2 and J usage is TRBJ2-1, with TRBD2 matching over 7 bases. Germline CDR1 SGHTA, CDR2 FQGNSA. Trimming took 4 bases from V and 2 from J; bases not matched to a gene: 5. The length of the CDR3 is 15 residues. CDR3 protein: CASSSSGVPYNEQFF. The CDR3 nucleotides are TGTGCCAGCAGCTCGAGCGGGGTACCCTACAATGAGCAGTTCTTC.

The chain joins TRBV6-5 to TRBJ2-7; 7 bases align to TRBD1. From germline, CDR1 is MNHEY and CDR2 SVGAGI. This CDR3 is built from 14 residues. J lost 5 bases, V lost 6 bases, and 10 bases had no gene match. CDR3 loop: CASRGQPLWNEQYF. CDR3 sequence (DNA): TGTGCCAGCAGGGGACAGCCCTTATGGAACGAGCAGTACTTC.

The chain recombines TRBV11-2 with TRBJ2-7; D might be TRBD1 (8 bases). This CDR3 has 15 residues. Germline loops: CDR1 SGHAT, CDR2 FQNNGV. The V gene lost 3 bases and the J gene lost 6 bases, with 18 bases spanning the gap. CDR3 in amino acids: CASSFGQGGGFEQYF. Written as DNA, the CDR3 is TGTGCCAGCAGCTTCGGACAGGGAGGGGGATTCGAGCAGTACTTC.

The V call is TRBV9, the J call TRBJ1-2; 7 nucleotides line up with TRBD1. The germline V gene encodes CDR1 SGDLS and CDR2 YYNGEE. The CDR3 runs 13 residues. J gave up 8 bases and V 4 bases, and 8 bases lay outside the gene matches. The CDR3 sequence is CASSRQGSFGYTF. The CDR3 DNA sequence: TGTGCCAGCAGCCGACAGGGATCCTTCGGCTACACCTTC.

J is TRBJ2-5 and V is TRBV9; the match to TRBD1 covers 10 bases. V was pared by 3 bases and J by 5 bases, with 7 bases of the junction left unmatched. CDR1 is SGDLS, CDR2 YYNGEE, per germline. This CDR3 has 15 amino acids. The CDR3 is CASSAGQGLSETQYF. DNA of the CDR3: TGTGCCAGCAGCGCGGGACAGGGGCTCTCGGAGACCCAGTACTTC.

The V and J genes are TRBV27 and TRBJ2-3; possibly TRBD1 for D (6 bases). CDR1 and CDR2 from the germline V gene are MNHEY and SMNVEV (reference sequence). The CDR3 extends over 12 amino acids. The V end was cut by 6 bases, the J end by 5 bases, with 9 bases between. The CDR3: CASSTGIDTQYF. In DNA, the CDR3 is TGTGCCAGCAGCACAGGGATAGATACGCAGTATTTT.

The chain has TRBV9 and TRBJ2-2; 8 bases fit TRBD2. There are 15 residues in the CDR3. Germline CDR1 and CDR2: SGDLS and YYNGEE. V trimming: 0 bases; J trimming: 8 bases; junction bases outside the gene matches: 6. The CDR3 loop reads CASSVEASGQGELFF. The CDR3 DNA reads as TGTGCCAGCAGCGTAGAGGCTAGCGGGCAGGGGGAGCTGTTTTTT.

J is TRBJ1-5 and V is TRBV28; D is ambiguous. The CDR3 extends over 14 amino acids. CDR1 is MDHEN and CDR2 is SYDVKM in the germline V gene. With 1 base removed from V and 1 base from J, the gap between germline ends came to 5 bases. The CDR3 region has the DNA TGTGCCAGCAGTTTATCAGGCAGCAATCAGCCCCAGCATTTT. Its protein product is CASSLSGSNQPQHF.

V and J are TRBV28 and TRBJ1-2, with D possibly matching TRBD1 (5 bases). Per the germline V gene, CDR1 is MDHEN and CDR2 is SYDVKM. The CDR3 extends over 12 amino acids. Trimming left V 2 bases short and J 5 bases short, with 6 bases between. The CDR3 DNA reads as TGTGCCAGCAGTTTAGACAGATATGGCTACACCTTC. Protein product: CASSLDRYGYTF.

This rearrangement joins TRBV29-1 to TRBJ2-1; D gene ambiguous. The germline V gene encodes CDR1 SQVTM and CDR2 ANQGSEA. This CDR3 is built from 10 residues. V lost 6 bases and J 9 bases, leaving 9 bases between the germline ends. This CDR3 reads CSVISFEQFF. CDR3 nucleotides: TGCAGCGTCATTAGCTTTGAGCAGTTCTTC.

The chain couples TRBV13 to TRBJ1-2; 10 positions agree with TRBD1. The CDR3 spans 20 residues. Trimming at V came to 4 bases and at J to 2 bases, leaving 19 bases not matched to a gene. Germline lookup yields CDR1 PRHDT and CDR2 FYEKMQ (reference sequence). For the CDR3, the DNA is TGTGCCAGCAGCTCAACGGTCGACCGGGACAGGGGTCCTAAAAACTATGGCTACACCTTC. It translates to CASSSTVDRDRGPKNYGYTF.

The genes are TRBV7-9 and TRBJ2-1; D not certain. V shed 2 bases and J shed 5 bases, with 4 bases lying between them. CDR1 SEHNR and CDR2 FQNEAQ come from the germline V gene (reference sequence). CDR3 size: 12 residues. This CDR3 is CASSLPNNEQFF. The CDR3 DNA follows: TGTGCCAGCAGCTTACCAAACAATGAGCAGTTCTTC. The complete variable domain, with remaining parts taken from reference TRBV7-9 and TRBJ2-1, reads DTGVSQNPRHKITKRGQNVTFRCDPISEHNRLYWYRQTLGQGPEFLTYFQNEAQLEKSRLLSDRFSAERPKGSFSTLEIQRTEQGDSAMYLCASSLPNNEQFFGPGTRLTVL.

The V gene is TRBV4-2, the J gene TRBJ1-6; D is ambiguous. Trimming shortened V by 0 bases and J by 7 bases, and 13 bases separated the two germline ends. This CDR3 region has 16 residues. Germline V CDR1 and CDR2: LGHNA, YNFKEQ. CDR3 coding DNA: TGTGCCAGCAGCCAAGATCAGGCCCGAACAAATTCACCCCTCCACTTT. Amino acids: CASSQDQARTNSPLHF.

The V gene is TRBV7-9, the J gene TRBJ2-1, with D maybe TRBD2 (5 bases). Germline CDR1 reads SEHNR; CDR2 reads FQNEAQ (reference sequence). This CDR3 region has 12 residues. Trimming left V 7 bases short and J 2 bases short, with 6 bases between. CDR3 bases: TGTGCCAGCACGGGAACCTACAATGAGCAGTTCTTC. This codes for CASTGTYNEQFF.

The V and J genes are TRBV19 and TRBJ2-7; tentative D call: TRBD2 (5 bases). Between the trimmed V and J ends, which lost 3 bases and 3 bases, there was a span of 12 bases. The CDR3 covers 14 residues. Germline CDR1 reads LNHDA; CDR2 reads SQIVND (reference sequence). The CDR3 is CASSMGPGLYEQYF. CDR3 DNA: TGTGCCAGTAGTATGGGCCCAGGACTCTACGAGCAGTACTTC.

CDR3 amino acids: CASTIGAGEKLFF. CDR3 nucleotide sequence: TGTGCCAGCACGATAGGGGCAGGTGAAAAACTGTTTTTT. The chain links TRBV6-1 to TRBJ1-4; maybe TRBD1 (5 bases). The V gene's germline CDR1 is MNHNS and CDR2 SASEGT. Trimming shortened V by 7 bases and J by 7 bases, and 13 bases separated the two germline ends. This CDR3 region has 13 residues.

The rearrangement links TRBV4-1 to TRBJ2-3; D perhaps matches TRBD2 (5 bases). V lost 1 base, J lost 2 bases, and 10 bases lay in between. The CDR3 loop spans 15 amino acids. Per the germline V gene, CDR1 is MGHRA and CDR2 is YSYEKL. The CDR3 is CASSQGGPSTDTQYF. As DNA, the CDR3 is TGCGCCAGCAGCCAAGGAGGGCCATCCACAGATACGCAGTATTTT.

The V call is TRBV30, the J call TRBJ2-5; D remains unclear. The CDR3 has 14 amino acids. Germline values: CDR1 GTSNPN, CDR2 SVGIG (reference sequence). V was pared by 0 bases and J by 5 bases, with 13 bases between. CDR3 sequence (DNA): TGTGCCTGGAGTGTACAGATGTCCTCGGAGACCCAGTACTTC. Its translation: CAWSVQMSSETQYF. Using reference TRBV30 and TRBJ2-5 for the parts outside the CDR3, the full variable domain is SQTIHQWPATLVQPVGSPLSLECTVEGTSNPNLYWYRQAAGRGLQLLFYSVGIGQISSEVPQNLSASRPQDRQFILSSKKLLLSDSGFYLCAWSVQMSSETQYFGPGTRLLVL.

The chain is built from TRBV4-2 and TRBJ2-2; D is possibly TRBD2 (5 bases). CDR3 length equals 15 residues. V dropped 7 bases and J dropped 3 bases, with 15 bases sitting between them. Germline V lookup: CDR1 LGHNA, CDR2 YNFKEQ. The CDR3 coding sequence is TGTGCCAGCACCCGACGGGGTTCGGACACCGGGGAGCTGTTTTTT. Translated, it gives CASTRRGSDTGELFF.

The V and J genes are TRBV5-4 and TRBJ2-7; 11 bases fit TRBD1. Trimming cost V 0 bases and J 6 bases; bases outside gene matches: 11. The CDR3 covers 17 residues. Germline CDR1 is SGHNT and CDR2 is YYREEE (reference sequence). The CDR3 here is CASSLGTGGVGEGEQYF. CDR3 nucleotide sequence: TGTGCCAGCAGCTTGGGGACAGGGGGCGTGGGGGAAGGCGAGCAGTACTTC.

The chain has TRBV27 and TRBJ1-1; D remains ambiguous. CDR1 is MNHEY and CDR2 is SMNVEV in the germline V gene (reference sequence). V shed 2 bases and J shed 1 base, with 8 bases lying between them. The CDR3 length is 14 residues. The CDR3 DNA follows: TGTGCCAGCAGTTTAAGCGGAAGGAACACTGAAGCTTTCTTT. Its translation is CASSLSGRNTEAFF.

DNA for the CDR3: TGTGCCTGGACCCGGACAGGGGAGAGTGAAAAACTGTTTTTT. Amino acids: CAWTRTGESEKLFF. V usage is TRBV30 and J usage is TRBJ1-4; 9 bases map to TRBD1. V dropped 4 bases and J dropped 7; count of bases not matched to a gene: 7. The length of the CDR3 is 14 residues. CDR1 GTSNPN and CDR2 SVGIG come from the germline V gene (reference sequence).